This is a list of T cell receptor beta chains from one sample in a study of CD8 T cells in ankylosing spondylitis. TCRdb reanalysed the 5' RACE reads using MiXCR and keeps one entry per CDR3 protein. The sample has approximately 42,000 distinct CDR3 sequences, 4% seen once; the top ten hold 4%. The sequencing input was blood, either unsorted or a sorted T cell fraction (not recorded which). The receptors were gathered from a female donor with ankylosing spondylitis or in good health (not recorded which). The CDR3 runs from the conserved cysteine through the conserved F or W.

J: TRBJ1-1
V: TRBV9
CDR3: CASSVEGTVNTEAFF

J: TRBJ2-1
V: TRBV9
CDR3: CASRAGGLPNDEQFF

J: TRBJ2-3
V: TRBV9
CDR3: CASSVDGMDTQYF

J: TRBJ1-6
V: TRBV9
CDR3: CASSVFDRVIHSPLHF

J: TRBJ2-1
V: TRBV9
CDR3: CASSVGTSGGFRDNEQFF

J: TRBJ2-2
V: TRBV9
CDR3: CASSVRGTGKNTGELFF

J: TRBJ1-1
V: TRBV9
CDR3: CASSAENTAFSTLQNTEAFF

J: TRBJ1-2
V: TRBV9
CDR3: CASSVDEGYYGYTF

J: TRBJ2-4
V: TRBV9
CDR3: CASSVEEGNIQYF

J: TRBJ2-5
V: TRBV9
CDR3: CASSVEREETQYF

J: TRBJ2-7
V: TRBV9
CDR3: CASSVEDRGNEQYF